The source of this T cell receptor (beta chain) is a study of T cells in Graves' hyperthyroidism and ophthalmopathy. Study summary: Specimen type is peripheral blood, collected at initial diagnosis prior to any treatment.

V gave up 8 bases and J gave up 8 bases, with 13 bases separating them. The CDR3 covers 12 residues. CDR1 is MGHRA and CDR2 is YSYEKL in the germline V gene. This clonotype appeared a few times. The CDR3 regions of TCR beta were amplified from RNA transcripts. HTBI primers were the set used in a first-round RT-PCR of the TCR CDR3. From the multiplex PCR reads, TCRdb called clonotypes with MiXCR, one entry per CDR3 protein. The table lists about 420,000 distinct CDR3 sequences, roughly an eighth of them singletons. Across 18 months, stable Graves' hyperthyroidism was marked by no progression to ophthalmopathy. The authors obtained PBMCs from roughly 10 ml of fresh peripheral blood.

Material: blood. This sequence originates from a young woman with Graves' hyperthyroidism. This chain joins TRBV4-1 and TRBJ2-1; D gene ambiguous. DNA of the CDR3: TGCGCCAGCCGTTCTTTAAGCGATGAGCAGTTCTTC. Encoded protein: CASRSLSDEQFF.